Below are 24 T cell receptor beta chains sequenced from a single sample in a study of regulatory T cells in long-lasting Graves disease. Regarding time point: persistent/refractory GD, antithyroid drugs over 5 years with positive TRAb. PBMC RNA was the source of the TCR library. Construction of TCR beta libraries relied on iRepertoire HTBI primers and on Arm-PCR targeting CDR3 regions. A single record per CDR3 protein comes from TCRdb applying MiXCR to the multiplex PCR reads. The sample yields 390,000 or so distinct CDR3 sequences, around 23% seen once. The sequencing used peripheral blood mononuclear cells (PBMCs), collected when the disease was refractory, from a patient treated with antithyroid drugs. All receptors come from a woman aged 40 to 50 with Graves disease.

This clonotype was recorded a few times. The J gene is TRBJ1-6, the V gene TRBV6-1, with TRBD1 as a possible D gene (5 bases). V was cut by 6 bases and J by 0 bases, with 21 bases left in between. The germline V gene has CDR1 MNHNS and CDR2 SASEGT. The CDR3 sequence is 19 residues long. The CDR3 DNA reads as TGTGCCAGCAGGAGCCCACGGGGCAGGTCGAGCTCCTATAATTCACCCCTCCACTTT. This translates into CASRSPRGRSSSYNSPLHF.

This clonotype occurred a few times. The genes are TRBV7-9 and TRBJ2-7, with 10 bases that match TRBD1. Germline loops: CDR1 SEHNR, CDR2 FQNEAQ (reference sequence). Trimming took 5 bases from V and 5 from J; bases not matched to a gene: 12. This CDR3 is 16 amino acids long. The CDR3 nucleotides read TGTGCCAGCAGCATACTGCCGGGACAGGGGTGGCACGAGCAGTACTTC. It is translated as CASSILPGQGWHEQYF.

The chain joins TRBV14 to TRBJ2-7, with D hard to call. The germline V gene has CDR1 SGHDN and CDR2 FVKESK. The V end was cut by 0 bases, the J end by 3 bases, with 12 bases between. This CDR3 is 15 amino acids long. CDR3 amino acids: CASSQDLPGYYEQYF. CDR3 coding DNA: TGTGCCAGCAGCCAAGATCTGCCTGGCTACTACGAGCAGTACTTC. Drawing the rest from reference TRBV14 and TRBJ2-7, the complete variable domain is EAGVTQFPSHSVIEKGQTVTLRCDPISGHDNLYWYRRVMGKEIKFLLHFVKESKQDESGMPNNRFLAERTGGTYSTLKVQPAELEDSGVYFCASSQDLPGYYEQYFGPGTRLTVT.

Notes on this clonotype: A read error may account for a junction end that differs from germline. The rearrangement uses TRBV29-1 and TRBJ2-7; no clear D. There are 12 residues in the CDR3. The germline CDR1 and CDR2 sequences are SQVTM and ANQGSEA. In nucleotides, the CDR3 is TGCGGCGTTGAAGGGTCCTCCTACGAGCAGTACTTC. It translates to CGVEGSSYEQYF.

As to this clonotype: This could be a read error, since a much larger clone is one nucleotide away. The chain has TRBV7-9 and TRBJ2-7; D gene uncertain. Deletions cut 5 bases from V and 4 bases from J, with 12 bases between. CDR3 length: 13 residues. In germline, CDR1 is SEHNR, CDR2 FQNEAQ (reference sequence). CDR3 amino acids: CASSPPDGYEQYF. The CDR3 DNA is TGTGCCAGCAGCCCCCCCGACGGTTACGAGCAGTACTTC.

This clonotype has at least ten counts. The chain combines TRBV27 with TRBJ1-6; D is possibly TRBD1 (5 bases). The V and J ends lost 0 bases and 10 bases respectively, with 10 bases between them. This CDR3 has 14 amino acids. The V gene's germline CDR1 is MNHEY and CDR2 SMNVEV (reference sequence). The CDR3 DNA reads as TGTGCCAGCAGTTTATCTGGGTGGGGGTCACCCCTCCACTTT. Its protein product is CASSLSGWGSPLHF.

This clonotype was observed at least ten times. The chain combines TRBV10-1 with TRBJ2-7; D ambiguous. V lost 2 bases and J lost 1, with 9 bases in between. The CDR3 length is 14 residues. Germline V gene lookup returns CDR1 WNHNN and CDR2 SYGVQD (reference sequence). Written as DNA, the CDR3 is TGCGCCAGCAGTGAGACCGGAGCATCCTACGAGCAGTACTTC. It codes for CASSETGASYEQYF.

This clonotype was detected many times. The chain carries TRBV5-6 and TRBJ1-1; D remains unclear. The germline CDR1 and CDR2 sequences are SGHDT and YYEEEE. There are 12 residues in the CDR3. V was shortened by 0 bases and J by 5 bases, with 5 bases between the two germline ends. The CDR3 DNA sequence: TGTGCCAGCAGCTTGGTGACAACTGAAGCTTTCTTT. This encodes CASSLVTTEAFF.

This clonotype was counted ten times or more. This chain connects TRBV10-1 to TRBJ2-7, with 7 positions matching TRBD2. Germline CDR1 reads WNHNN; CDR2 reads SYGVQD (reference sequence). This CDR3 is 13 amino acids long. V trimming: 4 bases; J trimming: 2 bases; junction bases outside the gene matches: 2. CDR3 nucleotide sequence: TGCGCCAGCAGTGCCGGGACTACCTACGAGCAGTACTTC. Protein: CASSAGTTYEQYF.

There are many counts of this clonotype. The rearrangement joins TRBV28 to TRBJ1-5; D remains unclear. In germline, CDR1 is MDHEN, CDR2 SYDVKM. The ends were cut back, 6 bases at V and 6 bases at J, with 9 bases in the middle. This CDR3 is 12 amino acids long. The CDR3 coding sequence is TGTGCCAGCAGCATAAACACTCAGCCCCAGCATTTT. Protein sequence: CASSINTQPQHF.

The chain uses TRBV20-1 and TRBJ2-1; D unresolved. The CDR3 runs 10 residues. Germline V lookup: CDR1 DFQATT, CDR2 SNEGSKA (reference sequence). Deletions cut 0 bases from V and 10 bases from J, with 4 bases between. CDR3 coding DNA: TGCAGTGCTAGAGATCGGGAGCAGTTCTTC. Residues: CSARDREQFF.

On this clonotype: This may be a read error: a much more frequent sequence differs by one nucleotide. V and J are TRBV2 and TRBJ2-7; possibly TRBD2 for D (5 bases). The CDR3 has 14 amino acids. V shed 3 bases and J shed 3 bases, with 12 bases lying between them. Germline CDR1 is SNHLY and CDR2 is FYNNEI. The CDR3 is CASSDFGEGYEQYF. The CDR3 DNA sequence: TGTGCCAGCAGTGACTTCGGGGAAGGCTACGAGCAGTACTTC.

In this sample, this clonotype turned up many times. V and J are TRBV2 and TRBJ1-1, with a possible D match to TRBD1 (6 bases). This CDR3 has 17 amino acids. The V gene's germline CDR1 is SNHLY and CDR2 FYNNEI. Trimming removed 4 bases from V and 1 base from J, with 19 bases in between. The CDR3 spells CASSVNRVIKGNTEAFF. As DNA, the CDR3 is TGTGCCAGCAGTGTGAACAGGGTGATTAAGGGGAACACTGAAGCTTTCTTT.

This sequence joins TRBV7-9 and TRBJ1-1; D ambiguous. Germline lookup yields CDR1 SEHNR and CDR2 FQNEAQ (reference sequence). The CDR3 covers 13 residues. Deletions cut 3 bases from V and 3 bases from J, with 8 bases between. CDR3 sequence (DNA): TGTGCCAGCAGCTTGAAGAGGGACACTGAAGCTTTCTTT. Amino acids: CASSLKRDTEAFF.

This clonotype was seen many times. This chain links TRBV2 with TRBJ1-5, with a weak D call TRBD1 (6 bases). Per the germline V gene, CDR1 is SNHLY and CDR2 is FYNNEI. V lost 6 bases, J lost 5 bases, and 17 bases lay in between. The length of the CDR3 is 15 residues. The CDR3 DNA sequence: TGTGCCAGCAGGGGGGGCTCCGGGGGGCATCAGCCCCAGCATTTT. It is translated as CASRGGSGGHQPQHF. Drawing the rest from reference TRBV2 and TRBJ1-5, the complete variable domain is EPEVTQTPSHQVTQMGQEVILRCVPISNHLYFYWYRQILGQKVEFLVSFYNNEISEKSEIFDDQFSVERPDGSNFTLKIRSTKLEDSAMYFCASRGGSGGHQPQHFGDGTRLSIL.

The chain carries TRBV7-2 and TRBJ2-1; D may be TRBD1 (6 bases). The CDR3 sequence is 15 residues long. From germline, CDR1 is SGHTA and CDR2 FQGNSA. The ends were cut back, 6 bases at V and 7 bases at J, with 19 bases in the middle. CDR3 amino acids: CASRRAGASLNEQFF. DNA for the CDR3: TGTGCCAGCAGGCGGGCAGGGGCTAGTCTGAATGAGCAGTTCTTC.

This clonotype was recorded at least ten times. CDR3 loop: CARSLGVSYEQYF. The CDR3 DNA reads as TGTGCCAGATCATTAGGAGTCTCCTACGAGCAGTACTTC. The chain is built from TRBV27 and TRBJ2-7; D call uncertain. Per the germline V gene, CDR1 is MNHEY and CDR2 is SMNVEV (reference sequence). This CDR3 has 13 residues. Trimming stripped 9 bases from V and 0 bases from J, with 12 bases between.

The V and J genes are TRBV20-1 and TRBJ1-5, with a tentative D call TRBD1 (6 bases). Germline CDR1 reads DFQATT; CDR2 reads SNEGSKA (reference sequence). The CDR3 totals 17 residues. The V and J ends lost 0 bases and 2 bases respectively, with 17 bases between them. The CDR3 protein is CSARDLLRAGGNQPQHF. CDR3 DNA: TGCAGTGCTAGAGATCTACTCAGGGCAGGGGGCAATCAGCCCCAGCATTTT.

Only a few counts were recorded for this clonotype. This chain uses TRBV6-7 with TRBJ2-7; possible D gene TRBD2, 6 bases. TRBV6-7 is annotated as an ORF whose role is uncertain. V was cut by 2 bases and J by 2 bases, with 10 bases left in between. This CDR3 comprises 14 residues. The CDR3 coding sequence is TGTGCCAGCAGTTACGTGGGACTGCCCTACGAGCAGTACTTC. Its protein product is CASSYVGLPYEQYF.

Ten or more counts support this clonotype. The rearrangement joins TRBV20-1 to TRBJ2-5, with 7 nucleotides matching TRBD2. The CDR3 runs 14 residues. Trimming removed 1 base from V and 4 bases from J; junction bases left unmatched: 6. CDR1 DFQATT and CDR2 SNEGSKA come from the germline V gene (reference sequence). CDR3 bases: TGCAGTGCTAGAGCAGCGGGATCCCGAGAGACCCAGTACTTC. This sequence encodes CSARAAGSRETQYF.

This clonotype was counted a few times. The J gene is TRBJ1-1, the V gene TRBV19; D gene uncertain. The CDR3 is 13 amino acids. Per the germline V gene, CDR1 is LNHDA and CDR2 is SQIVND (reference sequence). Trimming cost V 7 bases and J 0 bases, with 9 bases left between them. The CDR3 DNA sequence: TGTGCCAGTATAGGACGGTTGAACACTGAAGCTTTCTTT. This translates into CASIGRLNTEAFF.

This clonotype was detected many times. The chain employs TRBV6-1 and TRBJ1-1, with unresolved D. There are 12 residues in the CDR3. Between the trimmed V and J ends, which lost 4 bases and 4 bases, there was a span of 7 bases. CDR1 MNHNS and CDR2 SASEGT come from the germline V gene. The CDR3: CASSAAFTEAFF. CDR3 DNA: TGTGCCAGCAGTGCGGCCTTCACTGAAGCTTTCTTT.

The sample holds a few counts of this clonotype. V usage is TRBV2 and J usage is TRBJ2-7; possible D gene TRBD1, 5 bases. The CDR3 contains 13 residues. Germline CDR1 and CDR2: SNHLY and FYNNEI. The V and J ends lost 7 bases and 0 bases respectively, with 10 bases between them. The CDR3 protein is CASKRDSSYEQYF. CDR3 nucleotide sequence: TGTGCCAGCAAACGTGACAGCTCCTACGAGCAGTACTTC. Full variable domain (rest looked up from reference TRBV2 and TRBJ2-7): EPEVTQTPSHQVTQMGQEVILRCVPISNHLYFYWYRQILGQKVEFLVSFYNNEISEKSEIFDDQFSVERPDGSNFTLKIRSTKLEDSAMYFCASKRDSSYEQYFGPGTRLTVT.

The DNA of the CDR3 is TGTGCCAGCAGTTTCGCGGGAGGCTACAATGAGCAGTTCTTC. Encoded protein: CASSFAGGYNEQFF. This chain links TRBV27 with TRBJ2-1; 8 bases line up with TRBD2. CDR1 MNHEY and CDR2 SMNVEV come from the germline V gene (reference sequence). The CDR3 has 14 amino acids. After removal of 3 bases from V and 3 bases from J, the junction contained 1 base not matched to a gene.